This TCR beta chain was captured by sequencing in a study of CD8+ T cells in alopecia areata. Study-level results: Greater clonality was observed in lesional scalp samples, especially alopecia totalis/universalis, versus normal scalp. Sequencing of scalp samples also includes resident alphabeta T cells from normal skin. Clarity of TCR sharing across patients fell short of that in mice, possibly HLA-related.

The CDR3 spans 15 residues. Losses at the gene ends were 2 bases for V and 3 bases for J; bases not matched to a gene: 4. In germline, CDR1 is WSHSY, CDR2 SAAADI. From PBMCs, CD4+ and CD8+ T cells were sorted. Concerning this clone: Its antigen is as yet unknown.

RNA was isolated and reverse transcribed to cDNA, the sequencing template. Profiling relied on immunoSEQ multiplex PCR, and the TCRdb table lists in-frame clones only, not all of them. Seen here are around 210,000 clones, 56% observed once, and the top ten hold 4.5% to 6%. Sequencing was done on a sample of CD8+ T cells sorted from blood. This rearrangement joins TRBV10-2 to TRBJ2-5; TRBD2 matches 9 bases. This clonotype originated in a human donor in good health. The CDR3 here is CASSELAGGEETQYF. The CDR3 coding sequence is TGCGCCAGCAGTGAGCTGGCGGGGGGGGAAGAGACCCAGTACTTC.